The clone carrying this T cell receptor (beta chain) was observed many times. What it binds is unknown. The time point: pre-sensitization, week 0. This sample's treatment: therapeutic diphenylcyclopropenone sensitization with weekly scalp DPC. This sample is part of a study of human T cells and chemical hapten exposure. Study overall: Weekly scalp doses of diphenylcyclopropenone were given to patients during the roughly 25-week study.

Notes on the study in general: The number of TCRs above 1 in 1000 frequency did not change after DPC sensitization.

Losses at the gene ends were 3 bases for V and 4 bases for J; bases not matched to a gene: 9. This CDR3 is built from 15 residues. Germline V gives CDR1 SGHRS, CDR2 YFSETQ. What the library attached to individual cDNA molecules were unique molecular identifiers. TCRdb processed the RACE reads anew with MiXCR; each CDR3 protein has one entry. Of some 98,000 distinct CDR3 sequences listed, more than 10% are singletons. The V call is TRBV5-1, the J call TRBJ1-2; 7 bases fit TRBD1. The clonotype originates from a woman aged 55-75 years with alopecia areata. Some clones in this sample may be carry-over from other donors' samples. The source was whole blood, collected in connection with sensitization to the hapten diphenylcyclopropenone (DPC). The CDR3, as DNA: TGCGCCAGCAGCTCTTCCCCGGGACAGAGCTATGGCTACACCTTC. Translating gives CASSSSPGQSYGYTF.